This T cell receptor beta chain was documented in a study of T cell changes during pregnancy in multiple sclerosis. Libraries were prepared by immunoSEQ multiplex PCR; TCRdb keeps only in-frame clonotypes and omits some of them. Among some 74,000 clones listed, approximately 92% were seen once. The sample here was peripheral blood, taken before pregnancy. The receptor's source is a female donor with multiple sclerosis, enrolled in a pregnancy study.

This CDR3 reads CATSSATGPQHF. CDR3 DNA sequence: TGTGCCACCAGCAGCGCTACTGGGCCCCAGCATTTT. This chain uses TRBV15 with TRBJ1-5; D is uncertain. CDR1 LNHNV and CDR2 YYDKDF come from the germline V gene (reference sequence). The CDR3 extends over 12 amino acids. The V end was cut by 3 bases, the J end by 9 bases, with 9 bases between.